Each of the 32 T cell receptor beta chains below was sequenced from the same sample in a study of T cell responses to AZD1222 COVID-19 vaccine. Using immunoSEQ multiplex PCR, the repertoire was profiled, and TCRdb retains in-frame clones only, with some absent. Among tens of thousands of clones listed, approximately 83% were seen once. Sequencing was performed on peripheral blood, taken 28 days after the second AZD1222 dose. Receptors were obtained from an adult who received the AZD1222 COVID-19 vaccine.

The chain has TRBV7-6 and TRBJ2-5, with D uncertain. The CDR3 spans 14 residues. CDR1 and CDR2 (germline): SGHVS, FNYEAQ. V lost 5 bases, J lost 7 bases, and 17 bases lay in between. The CDR3 is CASSPRGDEGTQYF. The CDR3 DNA sequence: TGTGCCAGCAGCCCTAGAGGCGACGAAGGGACCCAGTACTTC.

The V call is TRBV2, the J call TRBJ1-5; D gene unclear. Germline CDR1 reads SNHLY; CDR2 reads FYNNEI. This CDR3 is built from 13 residues. The V end was cut by 4 bases, the J end by 9 bases, with 13 bases between. CDR3 sequence: CASSAETSRPQHF. CDR3 bases: TGTGCCAGCAGTGCAGAAACCAGCCGGCCCCAGCATTTT.

The chain recombines TRBV2 with TRBJ2-2, with D perhaps TRBD1 (6 bases). The ends were cut back, 7 bases at V and 3 bases at J, with 15 bases in the middle. From germline, CDR1 is SNHLY and CDR2 FYNNEI. CDR3 length equals 15 residues. CDR3 loop: CASTQGSSDTGELFF. CDR3 DNA: TGTGCCAGCACCCAGGGGTCCTCGGACACCGGGGAGCTGTTTTTT.

This rearrangement joins TRBV20-1 to TRBJ2-5; 8 bases are a match to TRBD2. The V segment lost 3 bases and the J segment 5 bases; nucleotides outside the gene matches: 8. Germline V lookup: CDR1 DFQATT, CDR2 SNEGSKA (reference sequence). The CDR3 length is 14 residues. The CDR3 region is CSASYSGGSETQYF. The CDR3 DNA sequence: TGCAGTGCTAGTTACAGCGGGGGTTCGGAGACCCAGTACTTC.

The chain combines TRBV27 with TRBJ1-6; D is possibly TRBD1 (6 bases). The CDR3 totals 13 residues. CDR1 is MNHEY, CDR2 SMNVEV, per germline (reference sequence). Deletions cut 2 bases from V and 10 bases from J, with 9 bases between. The CDR3: CASSLRGRSPLHF. CDR3 sequence (DNA): TGTGCCAGCAGTTTACGGGGGCGGTCACCCCTCCACTTT.

The table lists this clone with a count of one. The rearrangement uses TRBV9 and TRBJ2-5; 8 nucleotides match TRBD2. Germline assignment: CDR1 SGDLS and CDR2 YYNGEE. There are 15 residues in the CDR3. V lost 3 bases, J lost 4 bases, and 8 bases stayed unmatched. CDR3 protein: CASSAQGLALETQYF. The CDR3, as DNA: TGTGCCAGCAGCGCCCAAGGACTAGCTCTAGAGACCCAGTACTTC. Full variable domain (remainder filled in from reference TRBV9 and TRBJ2-5): DSGVTQTPKHLITATGQRVTLRCSPRSGDLSVYWYQQSLDQGLQFLIQYYNGEERAKGNILERFSAQQFPDLHSELNLSSLELGDSALYFCASSAQGLALETQYFGPGTRLLVL.

This chain connects TRBV5-1 to TRBJ1-1; D ambiguous. Trimming removed 1 base from V and 0 bases from J, with 13 bases in between. The CDR3 is 16 residues long. Germline CDR1 is SGHRS and CDR2 is YFSETQ. The CDR3 nucleotides are TGCGCCAGCAGCTTGAGGGCAGAAAGCATGAACACTGAAGCTTTCTTT. Amino acids: CASSLRAESMNTEAFF.

The rearrangement joins TRBV25-1 to TRBJ1-6, with D perhaps TRBD1 (5 bases). The germline CDR1 and CDR2 sequences are MGHDK and SYGVNS. The CDR3 consists of 16 residues. Trimming removed 1 base at V and 7 bases at J, with 14 bases between. Here the CDR3 DNA reads TGTGCCAGCAGTGAATTCGGGCAAGGGACCAATTCACCCCTCCACTTT. Encoded protein: CASSEFGQGTNSPLHF. Full variable domain (outside the CDR3, taken from reference TRBV25-1 and TRBJ1-6): EADIYQTPRYLVIGTGKKITLECSQTMGHDKMYWYQQDPGMELHLIHYSYGVNSTEKGDLSSESTVSRIRTEHFPLTLESARPSHTSQYLCASSEFGQGTNSPLHFGNGTRLTVT.

Regarding this clone: One end of the junction does not line up with germline, which may come from a read error. V is TRBV6-5 and J is TRBJ2-1, with TRBD1 matching 10 bases. CDR3 length: 16 residues. Germline CDR1 MNHEY, CDR2 SVGAGI. For the CDR3, the DNA is TGTGCCAGCAGCTACTTAGACAGGGGGCCCTACAATGAGCAGTTCTTC. The encoded protein is CASSYLDRGPYNEQFF.

This clone showed up just a few times. This chain uses TRBV4-2 with TRBJ1-1; the D is unclear. The CDR3 is 13 amino acids. The V end lost 2 bases, the J end lost 8 bases, and 12 bases lay between the germline ends. Germline CDR1 and CDR2: LGHNA and YNFKEQ. As DNA, the CDR3 is TGTGCCAGCAGCCAACCCACCGGAGGCGAAGCTTTCTTT. Its translation is CASSQPTGGEAFF.

J is TRBJ1-6 and V is TRBV19; tentatively, D is TRBD1 (5 bases). There are 15 residues in the CDR3. Germline V gene sequence: CDR1 LNHDA, CDR2 SQIVND (reference sequence). V was clipped by 8 bases and J by 1 base, with 12 bases between them. CDR3 in amino acids: CASHTGRSYNSPLHF. CDR3 sequence (DNA): TGTGCCAGTCATACGGGACGGTCCTATAATTCACCCCTCCACTTT. Full variable domain (rest looked up from reference TRBV19 and TRBJ1-6): DGGITQSPKYLFRKEGQNVTLSCEQNLNHDAMYWYRQDPGQGLRLIYYSQIVNDFQKGDIAEGYSVSREKKESFPLTVTSAQKNPTAFYLCASHTGRSYNSPLHFGNGTRLTVT.

The gene calls are TRBV11-3 and TRBJ2-1, with 8 bases identical to TRBD2. Unmatched junction bases numbered 12, after V lost 1 base and J lost 7 bases. The CDR3 contains 17 residues. From germline, CDR1 is SGHNT and CDR2 YENEEA. The DNA for the CDR3 is TGTGCCAGCAGCTTAGGCGCCCTGGGCGGGGGGAGTAATGAGCAGTTCTTC. The encoded protein is CASSLGALGGGSNEQFF.

This clone has just one count. The chain couples TRBV5-1 to TRBJ2-3, with D possibly being TRBD1 or TRBD2 (5 bases each). Trimming left V 4 bases short and J 6 bases short, with 15 bases between. The CDR3 loop spans 14 amino acids. The germline gives CDR1 SGHRS, CDR2 YFSETQ. CDR3 coding DNA: TGCGCCAGCAGCGTGAACCGAGAGGGGGATACGCAGTATTTT. Protein sequence: CASSVNREGDTQYF.

The chain combines TRBV5-5 with TRBJ2-7; TRBD1 agrees at 8 bases. V lost 2 bases to trimming and J lost 0 bases; unmatched junction nucleotides: 4. CDR1 is SGHKS, CDR2 YYEKEE, per germline (reference sequence). CDR3 length equals 15 residues. The CDR3 DNA follows: TGTGCCAGCAGCTTTGGACAGGGATCCTCCTACGAGCAGTACTTC. It specifies CASSFGQGSSYEQYF.

This clone has a handful of counts. The chain combines TRBV4-3 with TRBJ2-7; D unresolved. V lost 0 bases to trimming and J lost 0 bases, with 9 bases between them. From germline, CDR1 is LGHNA and CDR2 YSLEER. This CDR3 has 15 residues. This chain's CDR3 is CASSQDGGSSYEQYF. Here the CDR3 DNA reads TGCGCCAGCAGCCAAGATGGTGGCAGCTCCTACGAGCAGTACTTC.

V and J are TRBV19 and TRBJ2-1; D may be TRBD1 (5 bases). V was trimmed by 3 bases and J by 4 bases, leaving 16 bases between them. CDR1 is LNHDA, CDR2 SQIVND, per germline (reference sequence). The CDR3 is 16 residues long. The chain's CDR3 is CASSIVTATHYNEQFF. CDR3 bases: TGTGCCAGTAGTATTGTGACAGCCACACATTACAATGAGCAGTTCTTC.

The chain couples TRBV5-4 to TRBJ1-2, with TRBD1 matching 10 bases. J lost 11 bases, V lost 3 bases, and 7 bases had no gene match. Germline assignment: CDR1 SGHNT and CDR2 YYREEE (reference sequence). CDR3 length: 13 residues. The DNA for the CDR3 is TGTGCCAGCAGCTCGCCGGGACAGGGGTTATACACCTTC. Translated: CASSSPGQGLYTF.

Only a few counts were recorded for this clone. V usage is TRBV6-5 and J usage is TRBJ2-7; D unresolved. The CDR3 loop spans 11 amino acids. Trimming cost V 2 bases and J 5 bases, with 4 bases left between them. Germline V CDR1 and CDR2: MNHEY, SVGAGI. The DNA of the CDR3 is TGTGCCAGCAGTTACCGGCACGAGCAGTACTTC. Translated: CASSYRHEQYF.

This rearrangement joins TRBV5-4 to TRBJ2-3, with TRBD2 matching 11 bases. The CDR3 is 18 residues long. Germline-derived CDR1 and CDR2 are SGHNT and YYREEE (reference sequence). Germline trimming cut 9 bases from V and 3 bases from J; bases unmatched to any gene: 18. The CDR3 reads CATISGTSGTRGTDTQYF. The CDR3 coding sequence is TGTGCCACAATTTCCGGGACTAGCGGAACTCGGGGGACAGATACGCAGTATTTT.

V gene TRBV5-8 combines with J gene TRBJ2-3, with D possibly TRBD2 on 5 matching bases. Trimming took off 0 bases at V and 2 bases at J, with 13 bases between the two ends. CDR3 length equals 16 residues. Germline CDR1 is SGHTS and CDR2 is YDEGEE. The CDR3, as DNA: TGTGCCAGCAGCTTGGCCTTGAGGGCCACCACAGATACGCAGTATTTT. Residues: CASSLALRATTDTQYF.

This clone has a handful of counts. This chain joins TRBV6-6 and TRBJ1-2; a weak D match, TRBD1 (5 bases). The germline V gene has CDR1 MNHNY and CDR2 SVGAGI (reference sequence). The CDR3 covers 13 residues. V dropped 7 bases and J dropped 4 bases, with 13 bases sitting between them. CDR3 protein: CASTLGDFYGYTF. In nucleotides, the CDR3 is TGTGCCAGCACCCTGGGGGACTTCTATGGCTACACCTTC.

The V call is TRBV5-6, the J call TRBJ2-7; TRBD1 matches 12 bases. The junction had 8 bases not matched to a gene; V was cut back by 2 bases and J by 11 bases. The CDR3 length is 14 residues. CDR1 and CDR2 from the germline V gene are SGHDT and YYEEEE. CDR3 DNA: TGTGCCAGCAGCTTCGGGACAGGGGGCCTCCTGGAGTACTTC. Translated, it gives CASSFGTGGLLEYF.

The rearrangement uses TRBV4-3 and TRBJ1-5; no reliable D call. Germline V gene sequence: CDR1 LGHNA, CDR2 YSLEER. V lost 1 base, J lost 1 base, and 8 bases lay in between. The CDR3 loop spans 15 amino acids. The CDR3 DNA follows: TGCGCCAGCAGCCAAGTAGCCGGGAGCAATCAGCCCCAGCATTTT. Protein sequence: CASSQVAGSNQPQHF.

CDR3 amino acids: CATSEGGSSYEQYF. For the CDR3, the DNA is TGTGCCACCAGTGAGGGCGGGAGCTCCTACGAGCAGTACTTC. This sequence joins TRBV24-1 and TRBJ2-7, with 7 bases fitting TRBD2. Trimming at V came to 4 bases and at J to 0 bases, leaving 2 bases not matched to a gene. The CDR3 totals 14 residues. Germline V lookup: CDR1 KGHDR, CDR2 SFDVKD.

This CDR3 is CGGQNQETQYF. CDR3 in DNA: TGCGGTGGACAGAACCAAGAGACCCAGTACTTC. V is TRBV20-1 and J is TRBJ2-5, with a weak D call TRBD1 (6 bases). Germline CDR1 is DFQATT and CDR2 is SNEGSKA (reference sequence). This CDR3 spans 11 amino acids.

CDR3 region: CASSQAAGGPVDEQFF. The CDR3 bases are TGTGCCAGCAGCCAAGCGGCAGGGGGGCCGGTGGATGAGCAGTTCTTC. The chain couples TRBV3-1 (or the pseudogene TRBV3-2) to TRBJ2-1; tentative D call: TRBD1 (7 bases). The CDR3 length is 16 residues. V was trimmed by 1 base and J by 8 bases, leaving 18 bases between them. CDR1 is LGHDT, CDR2 YNNKEL, per germline (reference sequence).

V is TRBV2 and J is TRBJ2-6; TRBD1 matches at 7 bases. The germline gives CDR1 SNHLY, CDR2 FYNNEI. V trimming: 7 bases; J trimming: 6 bases; junction bases outside the gene matches: 9. The CDR3 runs to 15 residues. The CDR3 loop is CASNLNRGTANVLTF. DNA for the CDR3: TGTGCCAGCAACCTAAACAGGGGAACGGCCAACGTCCTGACTTTC. The complete variable domain, with remaining parts taken from reference TRBV2 and TRBJ2-6, reads EPEVTQTPSHQVTQMGQEVILRCVPISNHLYFYWYRQILGQKVEFLVSFYNNEISEKSEIFDDQFSVERPDGSNFTLKIRSTKLEDSAMYFCASNLNRGTANVLTFGAGSRLTVL.

The CDR3 reads CASNTPGQGNSPLHF. The CDR3, as DNA: TGTGCCAGTAACACACCCGGACAGGGGAATTCACCCCTCCACTTT. This chain links TRBV19 with TRBJ1-6; 9 bases agree with TRBD1. Per the germline V gene, CDR1 is LNHDA and CDR2 is SQIVND (reference sequence). The V segment lost 7 bases and the J segment 7 bases; nucleotides outside the gene matches: 8. The CDR3 spans 15 residues. Complete variable domain (other parts from reference TRBV19 and TRBJ1-6): DGGITQSPKYLFRKEGQNVTLSCEQNLNHDAMYWYRQDPGQGLRLIYYSQIVNDFQKGDIAEGYSVSREKKESFPLTVTSAQKNPTAFYLCASNTPGQGNSPLHFGNGTRLTVT.

The chain uses TRBV9 and TRBJ2-3; either TRBD1 or TRBD2 may supply D (5 bases each). This CDR3 has 12 amino acids. CDR1 SGDLS and CDR2 YYNGEE come from the germline V gene. V was clipped by 6 bases and J by 7 bases, with 12 bases between them. The chain's CDR3 is CASNRDHNTQYF. The CDR3 DNA is TGTGCCAGCAACCGGGACCACAATACGCAGTATTTT.

This chain links TRBV12-3 or TRBV12-4 with TRBJ1-3, with D tentatively TRBD1 (5 bases). The CDR3 consists of 13 residues. The germline V and J ends were trimmed by 2 bases and 6 bases, with 8 bases remaining between them. The CDR3, as DNA: TGTGCCAGCAGTTTATCGGGGCAAAACACCATATATTTT. Translated, it gives CASSLSGQNTIYF.

The V call is TRBV16, the J call TRBJ2-7, with TRBD1 matching over 7 bases. The V and J ends lost 3 bases and 7 bases, in that order; junction bases with no gene match: 9. CDR1 is KGHSY, CDR2 FQNENV, per germline. The CDR3 spans 14 residues. CDR3 sequence (DNA): TGTGCCAGCAGCCACAACCCGGACAGGACGGAGCAGTACTTC. As protein: CASSHNPDRTEQYF.

On this clone itself: Its ends do not fully match the called genes, so a read error is possible. For the CDR3, the DNA is TGTGCCAGCAGCTACGGCCGGGACAGGGAAAATAGGGGCTTC. This translates into CASSYGRDRENRGF. The rearrangement uses TRBV7-2 and TRBJ1-2; 9 bases line up with TRBD1. The CDR3 runs 14 residues. In germline, CDR1 is SGHTA, CDR2 FQGNSA.